This T cell receptor (beta chain) originates from a study of control samples from healthy donors and cancer patients. Using immunoSEQ multiplex PCR, the repertoire was profiled, and TCRdb retains in-frame clones only, with some absent. Of roughly 100,000 clones in the sample, about 91% were seen once. This receptor was taken from a woman aged 18-29 years in good health. Sequenced: blood.

CDR3 bases: TGTGCCAGCAGCTCCCCCGGGGAGTACACTGAAGCTTTCTTT. It is translated as CASSSPGEYTEAFF. The gene calls are TRBV7-8 and TRBJ1-1, with no clear D. The CDR3 sequence is 14 residues long. The germline V gene has CDR1 SGHVS and CDR2 FQNEAQ. The germline V and J ends were trimmed by 4 bases and 3 bases, with 12 bases remaining between them.